The 2 T cell receptor beta chains below come from one sample, sequenced in a study of blood T cell repertoires in COVID-19. The assay was immunoSEQ multiplex PCR, and TCRdb's table has in-frame clones only and misses some. The sample records 25,000 to 35,000 clones, over 70% being singletons. Sequenced sample: peripheral blood. The receptors derive from an older woman with active or convalescent COVID-19.

The rearrangement links TRBV5-1 to TRBJ2-1; 9 bases agree with TRBD2. After removal of 4 bases from V and 0 bases from J, the junction contained 8 bases not matched to a gene. Germline V lookup: CDR1 SGHRS, CDR2 YFSETQ. The CDR3 covers 17 residues. CDR3: CASSLGLALSSYNEQFF. As DNA, the CDR3 is TGCGCCAGCAGCCTTGGACTAGCGCTGAGCTCCTACAATGAGCAGTTCTTC.

The rearrangement links TRBV6-1 to TRBJ1-2; D is perhaps TRBD1 (5 bases). The CDR3 loop spans 17 amino acids. CDR1 MNHNS and CDR2 SASEGT come from the germline V gene. V was pared by 0 bases and J by 4 bases, with 18 bases between. CDR3 region: CASSEAYDRVKTYGYTF. CDR3 bases: TGTGCCAGCAGTGAAGCGTATGACAGAGTGAAGACCTATGGCTACACCTTC.